The subject of this entry is one T cell receptor beta chain. Its antigen is undetermined. The data are from a study of regulatory T cells in long-lasting Graves disease. Whole-study context: Positivity for TSH receptor antibodies plus over 5 years of antithyroid drugs meant persistent Graves' disease.

The time point was: persistent/refractory GD, antithyroid drugs over 5 years with positive TRAb. RNA extracted from PBMCs served as the sequencing template. Points from the study as a whole: Less diverse TCR repertoires were seen in persistent Graves' patients than in newly diagnosed ones. Under persistent disease, TRBV28, TRBJ1-2 and TRBJ2-5 were used preferentially. Those with persistent disease had in common more public clonotypes (2,741) than new patients (about 900).

According to the study, TCR beta libraries were built with iRepertoire HTBI primers and CDR3-region Arm-PCR. From the multiplex PCR reads, TCRdb called clonotypes with MiXCR, one entry per CDR3 protein. Of about 660,000 distinct CDR3 sequences listed, 25% to 35% are singletons. The CDR3 loop spans 16 amino acids. Germline loops: CDR1 SQVTM, CDR2 ANQGSEA. After removal of 0 bases from V and 1 base from J, the junction contained 8 bases not matched to a gene. The rearrangement links TRBV29-1 to TRBJ1-1, with 7 bases lining up with TRBD1. The sample here was peripheral blood mononuclear cells (PBMCs), taken when the disease was refractory, from a patient treated with antithyroid drugs. This clonotype was obtained from a female donor with Graves disease. DNA for the CDR3: TGCAGCGTTGAAGATAGGGGGCCGGAGGGGAACACTGAAGCTTTCTTT. Translating gives CSVEDRGPEGNTEAFF.